This TCR beta chain was identified during a study of PD-1 blockade in mismatch repair-deficient tumors. Study summary: All were previously treated, progressing patients with 12 mismatch repair-deficient cancer types. Study-level results: Tumor-resident clones, often undetectable pretreatment in blood, expanded then contracted after pembrolizumab.

In this sample, this clone turned up a few times. Its antigen is currently unknown. One junction end disagrees with the germline gene, perhaps due to a read error. The CDR3 loop spans 14 amino acids. Germline values: CDR1 SGHNT, CDR2 YYREEE (reference sequence). Clones were sequenced by immunoSEQ multiplex PCR, and TCRdb holds only the in-frame ones, with some missing. The sample comprises over 20,000 clones, about 83% of which are singletons, and roughly a fifth rests with the top ten. The clonotype was recovered from an adult with mismatch repair-deficient cancer. The chain links TRBV5-4 to TRBJ1-2; possibly TRBD1 for D (6 bases). The specimen comprised peripheral blood, sampled 12 weeks after starting pembrolizumab. This CDR3 is CASSQDRGARIYTF. The CDR3 DNA reads as TGCGCCAGCAGCCAAGATAGGGGGGCTCGGATCTACACCTTC.